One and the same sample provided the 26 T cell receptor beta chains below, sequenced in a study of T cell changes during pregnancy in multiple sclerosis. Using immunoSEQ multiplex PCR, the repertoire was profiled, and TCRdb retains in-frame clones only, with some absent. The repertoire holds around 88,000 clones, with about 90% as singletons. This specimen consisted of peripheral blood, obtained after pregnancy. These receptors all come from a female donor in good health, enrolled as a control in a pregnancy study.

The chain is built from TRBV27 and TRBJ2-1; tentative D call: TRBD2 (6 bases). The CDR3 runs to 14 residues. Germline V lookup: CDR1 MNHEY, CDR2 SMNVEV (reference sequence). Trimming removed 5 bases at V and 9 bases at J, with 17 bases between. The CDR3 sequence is CASSPGEYAGEQFF. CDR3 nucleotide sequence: TGTGCCAGCAGTCCGGGGGAGTATGCGGGTGAGCAGTTCTTC.

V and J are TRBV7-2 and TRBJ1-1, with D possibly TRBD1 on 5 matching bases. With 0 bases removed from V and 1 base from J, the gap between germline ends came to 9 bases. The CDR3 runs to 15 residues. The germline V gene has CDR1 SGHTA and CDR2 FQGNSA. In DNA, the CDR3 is TGTGCCAGCAGCTTAGCATTTAGGGGGAACACTGAAGCTTTCTTT. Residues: CASSLAFRGNTEAFF.

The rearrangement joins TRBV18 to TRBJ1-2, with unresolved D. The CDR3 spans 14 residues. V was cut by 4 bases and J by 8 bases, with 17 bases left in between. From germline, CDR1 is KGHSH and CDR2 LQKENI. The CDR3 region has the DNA TGTGCCAGCTCACTCCTCCGCGGAGTTGTGGGCTACACCTTC. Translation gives CASSLLRGVVGYTF.

The CDR3 DNA is TGTGCCAGCAGCCGGGGACAGCTGATCCAAGAGACCCAGTACTTC. This sequence encodes CASSRGQLIQETQYF. V gene TRBV11-2 combines with J gene TRBJ2-5; 7 nucleotides match TRBD1. CDR1 SGHAT and CDR2 FQNNGV come from the germline V gene. Losses at the gene ends were 5 bases for V and 1 base for J; bases not matched to a gene: 7. The CDR3 totals 15 residues.

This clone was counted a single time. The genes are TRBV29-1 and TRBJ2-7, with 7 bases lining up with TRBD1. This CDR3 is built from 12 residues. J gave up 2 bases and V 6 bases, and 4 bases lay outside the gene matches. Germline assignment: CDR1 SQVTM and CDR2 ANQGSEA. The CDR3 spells CSVNRGPYEQYF. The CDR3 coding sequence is TGCAGCGTCAACAGGGGCCCCTACGAGCAGTACTTC.

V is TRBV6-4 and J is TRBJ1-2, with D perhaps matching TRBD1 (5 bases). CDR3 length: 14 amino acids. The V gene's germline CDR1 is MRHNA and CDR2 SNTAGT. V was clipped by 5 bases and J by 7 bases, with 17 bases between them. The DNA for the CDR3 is TGTGCCAGCAGTCGCTCCCCGGACGGGGGTGGCTACACCTTC. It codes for CASSRSPDGGGYTF.

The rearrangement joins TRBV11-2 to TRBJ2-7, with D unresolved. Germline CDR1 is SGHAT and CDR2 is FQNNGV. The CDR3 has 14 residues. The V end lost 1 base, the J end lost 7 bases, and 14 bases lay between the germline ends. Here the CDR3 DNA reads TGTGCCAGCAGCTTAGTCTCAGTGGTTTGGGAGCAGTACTTC. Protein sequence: CASSLVSVVWEQYF.

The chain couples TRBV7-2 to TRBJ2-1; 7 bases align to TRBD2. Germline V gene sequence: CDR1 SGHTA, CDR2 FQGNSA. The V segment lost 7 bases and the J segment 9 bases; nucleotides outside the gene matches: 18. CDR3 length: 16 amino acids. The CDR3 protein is CASTPLRSGAFSEQFF. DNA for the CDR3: TGTGCCAGCACCCCCCTCCGGAGCGGGGCTTTTTCTGAGCAGTTCTTC.

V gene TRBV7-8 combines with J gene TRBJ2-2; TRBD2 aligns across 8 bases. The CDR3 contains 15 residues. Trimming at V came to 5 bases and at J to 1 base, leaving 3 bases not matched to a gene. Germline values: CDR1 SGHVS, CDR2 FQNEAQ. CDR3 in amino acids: CASSPGTRNTGELFF. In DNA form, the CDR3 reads TGTGCCAGCAGCCCGGGGACTAGGAACACCGGGGAGCTGTTTTTT.

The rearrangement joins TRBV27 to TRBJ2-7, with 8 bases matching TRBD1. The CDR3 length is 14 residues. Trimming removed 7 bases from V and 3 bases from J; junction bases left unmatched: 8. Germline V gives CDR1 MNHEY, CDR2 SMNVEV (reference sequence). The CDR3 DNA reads TGTGCCAGCACCCAAGGGACAGGAGGCTACGAGCAGTACTTC. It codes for CASTQGTGGYEQYF.

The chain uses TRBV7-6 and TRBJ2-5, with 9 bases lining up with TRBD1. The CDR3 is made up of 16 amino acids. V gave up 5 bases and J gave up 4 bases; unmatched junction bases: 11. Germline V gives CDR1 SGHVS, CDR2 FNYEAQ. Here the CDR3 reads CASSTTPGQGGETQYF. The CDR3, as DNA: TGTGCCAGCAGCACCACCCCGGGACAGGGCGGAGAGACCCAGTACTTC.

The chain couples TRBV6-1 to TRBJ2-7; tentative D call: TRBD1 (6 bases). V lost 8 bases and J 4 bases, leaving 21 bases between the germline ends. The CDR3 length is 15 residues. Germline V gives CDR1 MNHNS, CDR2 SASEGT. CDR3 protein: CASDRTVNPLYEQYF. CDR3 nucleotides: TGTGCCAGCGACAGGACGGTGAACCCTCTTTACGAGCAGTACTTC.

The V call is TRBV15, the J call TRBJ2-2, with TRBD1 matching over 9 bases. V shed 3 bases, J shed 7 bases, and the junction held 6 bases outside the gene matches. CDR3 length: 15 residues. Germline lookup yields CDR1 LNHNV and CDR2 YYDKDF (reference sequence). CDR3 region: CATSSVGTGFGELFF. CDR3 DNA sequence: TGTGCCACCAGCAGCGTAGGGACAGGGTTCGGGGAGCTGTTTTTT.

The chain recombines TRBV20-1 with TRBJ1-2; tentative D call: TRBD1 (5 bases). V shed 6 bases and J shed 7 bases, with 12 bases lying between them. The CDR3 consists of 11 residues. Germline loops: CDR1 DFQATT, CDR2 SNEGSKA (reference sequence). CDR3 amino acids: CSAMGPGGYTF. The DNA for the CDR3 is TGCAGTGCCATGGGGCCCGGTGGCTACACCTTC.

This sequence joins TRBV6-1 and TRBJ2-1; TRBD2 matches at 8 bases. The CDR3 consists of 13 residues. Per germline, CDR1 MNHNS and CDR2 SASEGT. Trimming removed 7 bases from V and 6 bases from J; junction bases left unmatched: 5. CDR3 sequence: CASKLAGGNEQFF. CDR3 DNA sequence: TGTGCCAGCAAGCTAGCGGGTGGCAATGAGCAGTTCTTC.

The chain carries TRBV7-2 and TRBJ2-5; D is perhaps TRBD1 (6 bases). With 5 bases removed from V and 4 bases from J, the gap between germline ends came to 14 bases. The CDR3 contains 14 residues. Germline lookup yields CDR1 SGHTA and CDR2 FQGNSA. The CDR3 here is CASSETSGAETQYF. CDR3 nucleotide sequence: TGTGCCAGCAGCGAGACCTCAGGGGCAGAGACCCAGTACTTC.

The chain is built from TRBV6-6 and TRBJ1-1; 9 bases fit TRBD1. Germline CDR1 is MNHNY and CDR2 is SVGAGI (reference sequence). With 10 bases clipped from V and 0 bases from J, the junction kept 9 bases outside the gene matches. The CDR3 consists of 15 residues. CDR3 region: CATRTGGDMNTEAFF. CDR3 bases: TGTGCCACCAGAACAGGGGGCGATATGAACACTGAAGCTTTCTTT.

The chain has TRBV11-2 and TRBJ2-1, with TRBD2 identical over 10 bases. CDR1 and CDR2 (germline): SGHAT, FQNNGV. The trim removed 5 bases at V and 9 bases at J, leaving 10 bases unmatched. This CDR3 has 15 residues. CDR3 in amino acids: CASSPGLAGVGEQFF. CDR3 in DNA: TGTGCCAGCAGCCCAGGGCTAGCGGGAGTAGGTGAGCAGTTCTTC.

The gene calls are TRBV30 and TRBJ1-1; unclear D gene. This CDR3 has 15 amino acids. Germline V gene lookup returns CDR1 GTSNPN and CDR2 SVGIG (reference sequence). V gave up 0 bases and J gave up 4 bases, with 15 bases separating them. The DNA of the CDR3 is TGTGCCTGGAGTGTACTGACGGTTGGGAGCACTGAAGCTTTCTTT. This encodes CAWSVLTVGSTEAFF. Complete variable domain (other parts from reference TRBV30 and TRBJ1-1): SQTIHQWPATLVQPVGSPLSLECTVEGTSNPNLYWYRQAAGRGLQLLFYSVGIGQISSEVPQNLSASRPQDRQFILSSKKLLLSDSGFYLCAWSVLTVGSTEAFFGQGTRLTVV.

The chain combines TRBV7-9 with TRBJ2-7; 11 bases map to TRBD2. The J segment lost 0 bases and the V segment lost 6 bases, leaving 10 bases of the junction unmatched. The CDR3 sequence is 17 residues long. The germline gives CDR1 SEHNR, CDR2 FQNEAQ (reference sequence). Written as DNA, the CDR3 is TGTGCCAGCAGAAGAGCGACTAGCGGGATTCTCTCCTACGAGCAGTACTTC. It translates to CASRRATSGILSYEQYF.

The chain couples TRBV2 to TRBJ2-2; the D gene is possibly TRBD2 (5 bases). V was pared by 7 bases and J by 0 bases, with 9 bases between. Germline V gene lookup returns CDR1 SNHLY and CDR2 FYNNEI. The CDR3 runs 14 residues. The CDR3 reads CASTLEANTGELFF. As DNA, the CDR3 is TGTGCCAGCACCCTGGAGGCGAACACCGGGGAGCTGTTTTTT.

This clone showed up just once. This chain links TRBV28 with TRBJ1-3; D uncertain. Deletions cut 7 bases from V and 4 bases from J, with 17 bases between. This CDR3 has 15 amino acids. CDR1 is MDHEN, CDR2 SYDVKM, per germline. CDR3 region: CASTSPLPGGNTIYF. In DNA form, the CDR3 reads TGTGCCAGCACCTCCCCGTTACCCGGGGGAAACACCATATATTTT.

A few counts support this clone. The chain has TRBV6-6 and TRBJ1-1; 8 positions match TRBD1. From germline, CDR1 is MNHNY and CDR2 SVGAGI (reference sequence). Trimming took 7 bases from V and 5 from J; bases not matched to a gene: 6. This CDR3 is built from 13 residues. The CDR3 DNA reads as TGTGCCAGCACCCAGGGGGCGATTACTGAAGCTTTCTTT. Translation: CASTQGAITEAFF.

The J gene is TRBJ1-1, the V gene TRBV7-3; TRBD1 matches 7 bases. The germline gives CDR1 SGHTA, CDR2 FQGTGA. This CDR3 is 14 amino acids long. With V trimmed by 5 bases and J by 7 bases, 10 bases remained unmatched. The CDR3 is CASSPSRDSYEAFF. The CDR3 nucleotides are TGTGCCAGCAGCCCGTCCCGGGACAGTTATGAAGCTTTCTTT.

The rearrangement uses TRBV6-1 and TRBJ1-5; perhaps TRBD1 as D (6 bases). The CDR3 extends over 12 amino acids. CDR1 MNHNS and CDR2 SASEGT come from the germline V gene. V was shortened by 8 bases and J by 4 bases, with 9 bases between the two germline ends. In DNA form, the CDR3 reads TGTGCCAGCCTGGGGGCTAATCAGCCCCAGCATTTT. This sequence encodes CASLGANQPQHF.

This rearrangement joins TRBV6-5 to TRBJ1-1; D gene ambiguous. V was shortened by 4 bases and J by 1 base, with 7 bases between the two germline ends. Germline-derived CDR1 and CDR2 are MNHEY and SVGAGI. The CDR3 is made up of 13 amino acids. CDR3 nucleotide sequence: TGTGCCAGCAGTTTACACGCGAACACTGAAGCTTTCTTT. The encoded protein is CASSLHANTEAFF.